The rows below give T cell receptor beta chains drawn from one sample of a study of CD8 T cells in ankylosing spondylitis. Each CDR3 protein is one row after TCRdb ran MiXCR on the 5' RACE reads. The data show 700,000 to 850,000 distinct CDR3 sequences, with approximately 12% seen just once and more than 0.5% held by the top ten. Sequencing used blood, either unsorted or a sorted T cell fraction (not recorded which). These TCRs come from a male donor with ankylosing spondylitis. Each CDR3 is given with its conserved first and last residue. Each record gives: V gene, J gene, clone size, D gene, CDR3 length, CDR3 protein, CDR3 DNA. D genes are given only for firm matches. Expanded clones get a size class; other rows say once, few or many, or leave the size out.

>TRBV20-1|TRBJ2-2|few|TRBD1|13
CSARGTGTGELFF
TGCAGTGCTAGGGGGACAGGCACCGGGGAGCTGTTTTTT
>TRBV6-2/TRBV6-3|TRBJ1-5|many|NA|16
CASSYRQGFGNQPQHF
TGTGCCAGCAGTTACCGGCAGGGGTTTGGCAATCAGCCCCAGCATTTT
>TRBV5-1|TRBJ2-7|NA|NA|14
CASSFRDPAYEQYF
TGCGCCAGCAGCTTCCGGGACCCGGCCTACGAGCAGTACTTC
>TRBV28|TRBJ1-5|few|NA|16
CASSLFTLYSNQPQHF
TGTGCCAGCAGTTTATTTACACTGTATAGCAATCAGCCCCAGCATTTT
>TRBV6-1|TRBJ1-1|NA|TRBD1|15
CASSVQGATDTEAFF
TGTGCCAGCAGCGTACAGGGGGCTACCGACACTGAAGCTTTCTTT
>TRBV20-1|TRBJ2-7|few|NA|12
CSATSVSYEQYF
TGCAGTGCTACATCGGTTAGTTACGAGCAGTACTTC
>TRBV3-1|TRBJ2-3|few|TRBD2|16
CASSRSPGGLTDTQYF
TGTGCCAGCAGCCGGTCCCCGGGGGGTCTCACAGATACGCAGTATTTT
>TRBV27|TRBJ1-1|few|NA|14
CASSLYERRSEAFF
TGTGCCAGCAGTTTATATGAGCGTAGGTCTGAAGCTTTCTTT
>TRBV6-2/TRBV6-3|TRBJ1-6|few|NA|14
CASSPRRYNSPLHF
TGTGCCAGCAGTCCTCGGCGATATAATTCACCCCTCCACTTT
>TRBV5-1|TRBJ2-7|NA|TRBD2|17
CASSYRTSGRGPYEQYF
TGCGCCAGCAGCTATAGGACTAGCGGGAGGGGACCCTACGAGCAGTACTTC
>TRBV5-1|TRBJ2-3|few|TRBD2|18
CASSSGLAGGYYTDTQYF
TGCGCCAGCAGCTCGGGACTAGCGGGGGGCTATTACACAGATACGCAGTATTTT
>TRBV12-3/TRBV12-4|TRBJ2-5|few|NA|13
CASRPDNQETQYF
TGTGCCAGCAGACCAGACAACCAAGAGACCCAGTACTTC
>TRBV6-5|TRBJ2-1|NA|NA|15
CASSYGTTPKNEQFF
TGTGCCAGCAGTTATGGAACTACACCAAAGAATGAGCAGTTCTTC
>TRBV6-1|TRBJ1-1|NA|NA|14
CASNHAGRDGEAFF
TGTGCCAGCAACCACGCGGGTAGGGACGGTGAAGCTTTCTTT
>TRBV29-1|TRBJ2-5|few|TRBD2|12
CSVRLAQETQYF
TGCAGCGTAAGACTAGCCCAAGAGACCCAGTACTTC
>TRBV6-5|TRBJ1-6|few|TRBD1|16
CASSSTGQGVYSPLHF
TGTGCCAGCAGTTCAACCGGACAGGGAGTGTACTCACCCCTCCACTTT
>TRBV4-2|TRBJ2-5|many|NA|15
CASSLSGQEEETQYF
TGTGCCAGCAGCCTTTCAGGCCAGGAGGAAGAGACCCAGTACTTC
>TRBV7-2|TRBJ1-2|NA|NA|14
CASSSWGRVGGYTF
TGTGCCAGCAGCTCCTGGGGCAGGGTGGGTGGCTACACCTTC
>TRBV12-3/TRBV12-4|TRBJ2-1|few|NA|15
CASSLTGGKYNEQFF
TGTGCCAGCAGTTTAACGGGCGGGAAGTACAATGAGCAGTTCTTC
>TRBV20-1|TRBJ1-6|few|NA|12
CSAHPNNSPLHF
TGCAGTGCTCACCCGAATAATTCACCCCTCCACTTT
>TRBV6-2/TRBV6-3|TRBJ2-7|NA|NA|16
CASSYGRERISYEQYF
TGTGCCAGCAGTTACGGGCGGGAACGGATCTCCTACGAGCAGTACTTC
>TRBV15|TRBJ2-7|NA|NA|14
CATSRELLVYEQYF
TGTGCCACCAGCAGGGAGCTTTTGGTCTACGAGCAGTACTTC
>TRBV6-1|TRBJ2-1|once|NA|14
CASKGLDAYNEQFF
TGTGCCAGCAAGGGGCTAGACGCATACAATGAGCAGTTCTTC
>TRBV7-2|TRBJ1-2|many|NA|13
CASSLALTAALTF
TGTGCCAGCAGCTTAGCGCTGACGGCGGCTTTGACCTTC
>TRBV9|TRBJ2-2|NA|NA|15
CASSPQRRFAGELFF
TGTGCCAGCAGCCCTCAGCGTAGGTTCGCCGGGGAGCTGTTTTTT
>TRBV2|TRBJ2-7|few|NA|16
CASSGMHGRGLGEQYF
TGTGCCAGCAGTGGAATGCACGGGAGAGGGTTAGGCGAGCAGTACTTC
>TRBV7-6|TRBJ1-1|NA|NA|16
CASSPYAGIENTEAFF
TGTGCCAGCAGCCCATACGCAGGGATTGAGAACACTGAAGCTTTCTTT
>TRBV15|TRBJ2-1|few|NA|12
CATSSRGNEQFF
TGTGCCACCAGCAGTAGGGGCAATGAGCAGTTCTTC
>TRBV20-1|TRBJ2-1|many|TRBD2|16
CSAGQPSGSFNYEQFF
TGCAGTGCGGGCCAGCCTAGCGGAAGTTTCAACTATGAGCAGTTCTTC
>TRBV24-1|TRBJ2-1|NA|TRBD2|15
CATSDVPSGSVEQFF
TGTGCCACCAGTGATGTCCCTAGCGGGAGCGTTGAGCAGTTCTTC
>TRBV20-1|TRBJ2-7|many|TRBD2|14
CSASWGLALYEQYF
TGCAGTGCTAGTTGGGGACTAGCCCTCTACGAGCAGTACTTC
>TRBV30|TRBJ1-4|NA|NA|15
CAWSVGWNNNEKLFF
TGTGCCTGGAGTGTAGGGTGGAACAATAATGAAAAACTGTTTTTT
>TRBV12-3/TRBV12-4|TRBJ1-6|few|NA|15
CASSLHPLRDSPLHF
TGTGCCAGCAGTTTACACCCCCTAAGGGATTCACCCCTCCACTTT
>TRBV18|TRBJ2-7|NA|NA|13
CASSPTGKLEQYF
TGTGCCAGCTCACCAACCGGGAAATTGGAGCAGTACTTC
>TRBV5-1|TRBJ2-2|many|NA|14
CASSPGQHTGELFF
TGCGCCAGCAGCCCAGGACAGCACACCGGGGAGCTGTTTTTT
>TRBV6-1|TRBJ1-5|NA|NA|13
CASSGEGGQPQHF
TGTGCCAGCAGTGGGGAAGGGGGTCAGCCCCAGCATTTT
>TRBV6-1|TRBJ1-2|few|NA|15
CASTPYGAGNYGYTF
TGTGCCAGCACTCCTTATGGGGCCGGAAACTATGGCTACACCTTC
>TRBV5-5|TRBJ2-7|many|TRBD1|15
CASSRAGTATYEQYF
TGTGCCAGCAGCCGGGCCGGGACAGCAACCTACGAGCAGTACTTC
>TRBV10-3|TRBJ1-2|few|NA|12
CAIRPDSHGYTF
TGTGCCATCAGGCCGGACAGCCATGGCTACACCTTC
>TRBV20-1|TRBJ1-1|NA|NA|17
CCARPPPYREGNTEAFF
TGCTGTGCTAGGCCCCCGCCCTACAGGGAAGGGAACACTGAAGCTTTCTTT
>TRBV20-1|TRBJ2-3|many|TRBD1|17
CSAKGQGAHTSTDTQYF
TGCAGTGCTAAGGGACAGGGGGCCCACACCAGCACAGATACGCAGTATTTT
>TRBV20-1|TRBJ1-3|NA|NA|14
CSALARGAGNTIYF
TGCAGTGCCCTGGCCCGGGGCGCTGGAAACACCATATATTTT
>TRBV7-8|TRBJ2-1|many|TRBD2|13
CASSYGLAGEQFF
TGTGCCAGCAGCTACGGACTAGCAGGTGAGCAGTTCTTC
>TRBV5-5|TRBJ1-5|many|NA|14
CASSLGQVYQPQHF
TGTGCCAGCAGCTTGGGACAGGTTTATCAGCCCCAGCATTTT
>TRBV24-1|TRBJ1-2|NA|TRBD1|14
CATSDWGQGDGYTF
TGTGCCACCAGTGATTGGGGACAGGGAGATGGCTACACCTTC
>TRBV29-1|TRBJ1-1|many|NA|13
CSTTGPYDTEAFF
TGCAGCACTACGGGTCCATACGACACTGAAGCTTTCTTT